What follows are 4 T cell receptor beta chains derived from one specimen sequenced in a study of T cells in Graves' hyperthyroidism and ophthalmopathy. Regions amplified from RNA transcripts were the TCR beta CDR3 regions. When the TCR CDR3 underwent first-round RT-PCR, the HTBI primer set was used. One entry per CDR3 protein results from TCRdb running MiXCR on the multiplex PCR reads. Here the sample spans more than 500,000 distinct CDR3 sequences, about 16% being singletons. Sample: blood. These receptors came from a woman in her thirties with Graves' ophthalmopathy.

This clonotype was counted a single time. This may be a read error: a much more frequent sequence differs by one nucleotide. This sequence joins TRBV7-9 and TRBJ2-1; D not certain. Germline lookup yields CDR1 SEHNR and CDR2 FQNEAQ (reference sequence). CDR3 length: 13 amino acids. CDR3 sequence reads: CASGLVPKREQFF. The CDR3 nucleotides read TGTGCCAGCGGCTTAGTTCCGAAACGGGAGCAGTTCTTC.

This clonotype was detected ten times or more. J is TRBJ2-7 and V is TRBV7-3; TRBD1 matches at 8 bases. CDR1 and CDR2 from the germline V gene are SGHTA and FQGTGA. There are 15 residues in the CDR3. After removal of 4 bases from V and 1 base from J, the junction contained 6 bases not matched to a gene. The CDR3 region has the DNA TGTGCCAGCAGCTCGACAGGGGAAAGATCCTACGAGCAGTACTTC. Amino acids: CASSSTGERSYEQYF. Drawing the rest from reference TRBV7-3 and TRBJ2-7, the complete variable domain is GAGVSQTPSNKVTEKGKYVELRCDPISGHTALYWYRQSLGQGPEFLIYFQGTGAADDSGLPNDRFFAVRPEGSVSTLKIQRTERGDSAVYLCASSSTGERSYEQYFGPGTRLTVT.

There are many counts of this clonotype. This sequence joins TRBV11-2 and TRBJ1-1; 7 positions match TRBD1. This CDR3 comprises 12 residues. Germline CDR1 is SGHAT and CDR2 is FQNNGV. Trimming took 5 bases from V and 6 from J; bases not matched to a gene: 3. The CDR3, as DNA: TGTGCCAGCAGCGTAACAGGGGCTGAAGCTTTCTTT. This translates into CASSVTGAEAFF.

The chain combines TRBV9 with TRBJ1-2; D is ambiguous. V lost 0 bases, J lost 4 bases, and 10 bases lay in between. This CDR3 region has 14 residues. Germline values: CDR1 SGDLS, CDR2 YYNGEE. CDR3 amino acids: CASSVEGSVYGYTF. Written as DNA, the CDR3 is TGTGCCAGCAGCGTAGAAGGGTCGGTCTATGGCTACACCTTC.